This T cell receptor (beta chain) appears in the sequencing data of a study of cytomegalovirus exposure and HLA in healthy donors. For the study at large: Some 180 million T cells yielded around 120 million unique TCR beta sequences in earlier analysis. Study findings and constraints: A later analysis showed that HLA-associated TCR beta chains had undergone more clonal expansion than equally common others. An analysis done earlier found most TCR beta V segments productive about 90% or about 30% of the time. TCR beta sequences reportedly predicted the HLA-A and HLA-B alleles of most subjects accurately.

Use of 60 Vbeta and 13 Jbeta primers characterized the PCR. The protocol was immunoSEQ multiplex PCR, while the TCRdb copy is restricted to in-frame clones and leaves out a portion. The profile covers about 100,000 clones, with under 85% appearing a single time and over 3.5% taken by the ten largest. The length of the CDR3 is 14 residues. Between the trimmed V and J ends, which lost 7 bases and 3 bases, there was a span of 13 bases. Per germline, CDR1 SNHLY and CDR2 FYNNEI. With regard to this clone: No antigen is known for it.

The sequence derives from a man between 35 and 55 years old in good health and CMV-seronegative. The V call is TRBV2, the J call TRBJ1-5; D gene ambiguous. The material sequenced was PBMCs. The CDR3: CASTPEQTNQPQHF. In nucleotides, the CDR3 is TGTGCCAGCACCCCCGAACAAACCAATCAGCCCCAGCATTTT.